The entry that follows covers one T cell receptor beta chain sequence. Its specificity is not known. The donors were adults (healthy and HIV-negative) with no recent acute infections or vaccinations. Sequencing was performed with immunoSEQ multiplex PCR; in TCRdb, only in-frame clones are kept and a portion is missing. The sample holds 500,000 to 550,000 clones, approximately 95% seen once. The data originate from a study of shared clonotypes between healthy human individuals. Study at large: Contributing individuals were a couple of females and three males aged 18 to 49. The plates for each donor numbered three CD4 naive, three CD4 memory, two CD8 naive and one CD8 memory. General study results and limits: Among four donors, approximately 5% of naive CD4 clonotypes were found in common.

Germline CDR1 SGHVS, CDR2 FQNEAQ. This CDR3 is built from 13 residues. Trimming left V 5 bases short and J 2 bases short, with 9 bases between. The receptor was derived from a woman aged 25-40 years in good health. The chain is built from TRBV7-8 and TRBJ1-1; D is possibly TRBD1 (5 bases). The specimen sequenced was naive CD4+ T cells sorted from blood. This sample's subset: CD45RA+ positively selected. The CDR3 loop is CASSPGPNTEAFF. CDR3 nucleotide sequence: TGTGCCAGCAGCCCGGGACCCAACACTGAAGCTTTCTTT.